This note documents a single T cell receptor beta chain sequence. This entry belongs to a study of blood T cell repertoires in COVID-19. Trimming left V 1 base short and J 4 bases short, with 11 bases between. The CDR3 covers 15 residues. CDR1 and CDR2 (germline): SGHTA, FQGNSA. Sequenced by immunoSEQ multiplex PCR; TCRdb stores in-frame clones only, minus some. Of 250,000 or so clones in the sample, around four fifths were seen once. The chain links TRBV7-2 to TRBJ1-5; D perhaps matches TRBD1 (6 bases). The sequenced material came from peripheral blood. The TCR sequence derives from a woman aged 70 to 79 with acute or convalescent COVID-19. The CDR3 is CASSLGGTPNQPQHF. In DNA form, the CDR3 reads TGTGCCAGCAGCTTAGGGGGGACACCAAATCAGCCCCAGCATTTT.